This is a list of T cell receptor beta chains from one sample in a study of blood T cell repertoires in COVID-19. The protocol was immunoSEQ multiplex PCR, while the TCRdb copy is restricted to in-frame clones and leaves out a portion. Among around 300,000 clones listed, roughly 85% were seen once. Source material: PBMCs or T cells enriched from blood (not recorded which). These receptors originate from a woman in her fifties or sixties who had recovered from COVID-19. Each CDR3 is given with its conserved first and last residue. A D gene is named only where the DNA matches it firmly. Clone sizes are given selectively: once, few, many, or a class where the clone is expanded.

D gene	J gene	clone size	CDR3 length	V gene	CDR3 DNA	CDR3 protein
TRBD1	TRBJ1-1	NA	14	TRBV19	TGTGCCAGTAGGTACAGGGGCGGCCTCTCTGAAGCTTTCTTT	CASRYRGGLSEAFF
TRBD2	TRBJ2-1	NA	15	TRBV7-6	TGTGCCAGCAGCTTTGGGACTAGCGGGGGGAATGAGCAGTTCTTC	CASSFGTSGGNEQFF
NA	TRBJ2-7	NA	14	TRBV21-1	TGTGCCAGCAGCAAAGGGGACACCTCCTACGAGCAGTACTTC	CASSKGDTSYEQYF
NA	TRBJ2-2	NA	13	TRBV5-6	TGTGCCAGCAGCTATTCAAACACCGGGGAGCTGTTTTTT	CASSYSNTGELFF
TRBD2	TRBJ2-1	few	16	TRBV7-3	TGTGCCAGCAGCTTTAGCGGGGGAAGCTCCTACAATGAGCAGTTCTTC	CASSFSGGSSYNEQFF
NA	TRBJ2-2	once	18	TRBV9	TGTGCCAGCAGCGTATTCCCACCAGGGGTGGCTGGGGCCGGGGAGCTGTTTTTT	CASSVFPPGVAGAGELFF
TRBD1	TRBJ2-2	NA	15	TRBV18	TGTGCCAGCTCAACCGGGACAGGGGGCACCGGGGAGCTGTTTTTT	CASSTGTGGTGELFF
TRBD1	TRBJ2-5	NA	13	TRBV10-3	TGTGCCATCCAAGGACAGGCCAGGGAGACCCAGTACTTC	CAIQGQARETQYF
NA	TRBJ2-2	NA	15	TRBV9	TGTGCCAGCAGCGTAGGTGGGGGCGACACCGGGGAGCTGTTTTTT	CASSVGGGDTGELFF
NA	TRBJ1-1	NA	14	TRBV30	TGTGCCTCCTCGGGGGGCTCGGGGAACACTGAAGCTTTCTTT	CASSGGSGNTEAFF
NA	TRBJ2-3	NA	14	TRBV30	TGTGCCTGGAGTGTAAAAGCGGCCGCAGATACGCAGTATTTT	CAWSVKAAADTQYF
TRBD1	TRBJ1-6	NA	13	TRBV30	TGTGCCTGGAGCGCCGGGACAGGTTCACCCCTCCACTTT	CAWSAGTGSPLHF
NA	TRBJ1-5	NA	15	TRBV6-1	TGTGCCAGCAGTGACCTAGGGGTCGGCAATCAGCCCCAGCATTTT	CASSDLGVGNQPQHF
NA	TRBJ2-3	NA	12	TRBV10-3	TGTGCCATCATGAGGGAGGCAGATACGCAGTATTTT	CAIMREADTQYF
TRBD1	TRBJ1-4	NA	16	TRBV28	TGTGCCAGCAGTACGTCCAAGACAGGGCCTAATGAAAAACTGTTTTTT	CASSTSKTGPNEKLFF
NA	TRBJ1-1	NA	15	TRBV4-1	TGCGCCAGCAGCCAAAGCGGGACACCTAACACTGAAGCTTTCTTT	CASSQSGTPNTEAFF
TRBD1	TRBJ1-2	few	14	TRBV19	TGTGCCAGTAAACTTACCCGGGACAGCCCTTTCGCCACCTTC	CASKLTRDSPFATF
NA	TRBJ1-1	NA	16	TRBV7-9	TGTGCCAGCAGCTTAGTGCAGGCAGGTGGGAACACTGAAGCTTTCTTT	CASSLVQAGGNTEAFF
NA	TRBJ1-2	NA	13	TRBV9	TGTGCCAGCAGCGTAGAATTTAGTGGTGGCTACACCTTC	CASSVEFSGGYTF
TRBD2	TRBJ2-7	NA	15	TRBV5-4	TGTGCCAGCAGCCCCGGGGCTAGCGGCCACTACGAGCAGTACTTC	CASSPGASGHYEQYF
TRBD1	TRBJ2-7	NA	14	TRBV18	TGTGCCAGCTCACGAACAGGGGTGGACTACGAGCAGTACTTC	CASSRTGVDYEQYF
NA	TRBJ2-1	NA	13	TRBV6-2/TRBV6-3	TGTGCCAGCAGTTCCCCCCAGCGAACGACCCGGTTCTTC	CASSSPQRTTRFF
TRBD1	TRBJ2-3	NA	16	TRBV6-1	TGTGCCAGCAGTGAACGACAGGGAGCCAGCACAGATACGCAGTATTTT	CASSERQGASTDTQYF